These 7 T cell receptor beta chains were all obtained from the same sample, sequenced in a study of blood T cells in healthy people across ages. The use of a sample-barcoded 5' primer and a J-beta primer mix characterized a second PCR of roughly 7 to 11 cycles. One entry per CDR3 protein, called by TCRdb with MiXCR from the 5' RACE reads. The table has 700,000 to 1,000,000 distinct CDR3 sequences, around two fifths seen once. The sample taken for sequencing was blood. These receptors came from a man aged 55 to 69 in good health.

This clonotype appeared a single time. V is TRBV5-6 and J is TRBJ2-2; 7 positions agree with TRBD1. Germline V CDR1 and CDR2: SGHDT, YYEEEE. With V trimmed by 4 bases and J by 1 base, 10 bases remained unmatched. The CDR3 runs 17 residues. CDR3 in DNA: TGTGCCAGCAGCGGTGTAGGGACAGACAGGAACACCGGGGAGCTGTTTTTT. Amino acid sequence: CASSGVGTDRNTGELFF.

This clonotype appeared many times. The chain is built from TRBV7-8 and TRBJ2-1, with TRBD2 identical over 8 bases. Unmatched junction bases numbered 5, after V lost 3 bases and J lost 4 bases. Germline V lookup: CDR1 SGHVS, CDR2 FQNEAQ. The CDR3 runs to 15 residues. CDR3 coding DNA: TGTGCCAGCAGCTTCGGCGGGGGGATGTACAATGAGCAGTTCTTC. It translates to CASSFGGGMYNEQFF. Together with reference TRBV7-8 and TRBJ2-1, the CDR3 gives the full variable domain: GAGVSQSPRYKVAKRGQDVALRCDPISGHVSLFWYQQALGQGPEFLTYFQNEAQLDKSGLPSDRFFAERPEGSVSTLKIQRTQQEDSAVYLCASSFGGGMYNEQFFGPGTRLTVL.

The chain couples TRBV20-1 to TRBJ2-1; D is perhaps TRBD2 (6 bases). The CDR3 covers 12 residues. V was trimmed by 0 bases and J by 15 bases, leaving 15 bases between them. CDR1 and CDR2 (germline): DFQATT, SNEGSKA (reference sequence). CDR3 sequence: CSARDLKRAVFF. In nucleotides, the CDR3 is TGCAGTGCTAGAGATCTGAAGCGGGCGGTGTTCTTC.

There are a few counts of this clonotype. The chain is built from TRBV3-1 and TRBJ2-3; 10 positions match TRBD2. Germline values: CDR1 LGHDT, CDR2 YNNKEL (reference sequence). Trimming at V came to 0 bases and at J to 4 bases, leaving 4 bases not matched to a gene. CDR3 length: 16 residues. This CDR3 is CASSQDASGGADTQYF. CDR3 bases: TGTGCCAGCAGCCAAGACGCTAGCGGGGGTGCAGATACGCAGTATTTT.

In its sample, this clonotype was seen a few times. The chain combines TRBV4-1 with TRBJ2-1; D possibly corresponds to TRBD1 (6 bases). The germline V gene has CDR1 MGHRA and CDR2 YSYEKL. This CDR3 region has 17 residues. V was cut by 1 base and J by 4 bases, with 17 bases left in between. CDR3 in DNA: TGCGCCAGCAGCCAAGGAACCGAAAGGACAGTTTACAATGAGCAGTTCTTC. It translates to CASSQGTERTVYNEQFF.

The chain couples TRBV27 to TRBJ2-7; no clear D gene. The CDR3 totals 13 residues. Looked up from germline, CDR1 is MNHEY and CDR2 is SMNVEV (reference sequence). Between the trimmed V and J ends, which lost 8 bases and 3 bases, there was a span of 14 bases. The DNA of the CDR3 is TGTGCCAGCGGGAAGGTGACGGGCTACGAGCAGTACTTC. Translating it yields CASGKVTGYEQYF.

As concerns this clonotype: A read error is possible here, since a much larger clone lies one base away. The genes are TRBV29-1 and TRBJ2-4; tentative D call: TRBD2 (6 bases). The length of the CDR3 is 13 residues. V lost 5 bases, J lost 14 bases, and 22 bases lay in between. Germline loops: CDR1 SQVTM, CDR2 ANQGSEA. The CDR3 region is CSVIWGGEETKYF. The CDR3 nucleotides read TGCAGCGTTATTTGGGGCGGGGAAGAGACCAAGTACTTC.